These T cell receptor beta chains were read from a single sample in a study of T cell changes during pregnancy in multiple sclerosis. Profiled with immunoSEQ multiplex PCR; TCRdb holds only in-frame clones, not every one. The sample lists about 39,000 clones; 85% to 95% were seen once. The starting material was CD4+ T cells from peripheral blood mononuclear cells, obtained after pregnancy. The receptor set was obtained from a female donor with multiple sclerosis, enrolled in a pregnancy study. Both conserved end residues are part of each CDR3. The D gene is left open where the match is weak. A clone size is listed for some rows: how often the clone was seen (once, few, many), or a class if it is expanded.

V gene,clone size,J gene,D gene,CDR3 DNA,CDR3 protein
TRBV27,.,TRBJ2-3,.,TGTGCCAGCAGTTCGCTCACCGAATTGGGCAGGGTGCGCGCAGATACGCAGTATTTT,CASSSLTELGRVRADTQYF
TRBV9,once,TRBJ2-5,.,TGTGCCAGCAGCGTAGATGGCAACCAAGAGACCCAGTACTTC,CASSVDGNQETQYF
TRBV29-1,.,TRBJ1-1,.,TGCAGCGTTGAAAACAGGGCGGTGAACACTGAAGCTTTCTTT,CSVENRAVNTEAFF
TRBV19,.,TRBJ1-1,.,TGTGCCAGTAGTATACAGGGGTTAGACAGGCGGAACACTGAAGCTTTCTTT,CASSIQGLDRRNTEAFF
TRBV15,.,TRBJ2-1,.,TGTGCCACCAGCAGAGACGTTGGGGGGGAGCAGTTCTTC,CATSRDVGGEQFF
TRBV15,.,TRBJ1-1,TRBD1,TGTGCCACCAGCCAACGACAGGGGTGGGGAGCTTTCTTT,CATSQRQGWGAFF
TRBV30,.,TRBJ1-1,TRBD1,TGTGCCTGGGACAGGGGATTGAACACTGAAGCTTTCTTT,CAWDRGLNTEAFF
TRBV28,.,TRBJ1-5,.,TGTGCCAGCAGTTTATGGACCGGGGTTAACAATCAGCCCCAGCATTTT,CASSLWTGVNNQPQHF
TRBV2,.,TRBJ1-4,.,TGTGCCAGCAGGAGACAGAGTCTCTCTATGGGGGAAAAACTGTTTTTT,CASRRQSLSMGEKLFF
TRBV7-2,.,TRBJ2-5,.,TGTGCCAGCAGCTTAGTAGGGGGTCAAGAGACCCAGTACTTC,CASSLVGGQETQYF
TRBV29-1,once,TRBJ2-2,.,TGCAGCGTACGAGGGCGGGCGAACACCGGGGAGCTGTTTTTT,CSVRGRANTGELFF
TRBV19,.,TRBJ1-1,TRBD1,TGTGCCAGTAGTACACTTTCGGGACAGGCGAACACTGAAGCTTTCTTT,CASSTLSGQANTEAFF
TRBV6-6,once,TRBJ1-1,TRBD1,TGTGCCAGCAGTCAGACGGACAGGGGATTGAACACTGAAGCTTTCTTT,CASSQTDRGLNTEAFF
TRBV6-6,.,TRBJ1-1,TRBD1,TGTGCCAGCAGTATAAAGACAGGGTGGGGCACTGAAGCTTTCTTT,CASSIKTGWGTEAFF
TRBV4-2,.,TRBJ1-3,TRBD1,TGTGCCAGCAGCCAAGACCTTGGACAGGGGTCTGGAAACACCATATATTTT,CASSQDLGQGSGNTIYF
TRBV7-9,.,TRBJ2-1,TRBD2,TGTGCCAGCAGCTTAGGTCGACTAGCGGGGGCGACCCTCGATGAGCAGTTCTTC,CASSLGRLAGATLDEQFF
TRBV6-5,.,TRBJ1-1,.,TGTGCCAGCAGTTCCGTGACTGAAGCTTTCTTT,CASSSVTEAFF
TRBV9,once,TRBJ2-2,.,TGTGCCAGCAGCGTAGGGAGACTTAACACCGGGGAGCTGTTTTTT,CASSVGRLNTGELFF
TRBV27,.,TRBJ1-6,TRBD1,TGTGCCAGCAGTCTTCCGGGACAGGGCTATAATTCACCCCTCCACTTT,CASSLPGQGYNSPLHF
TRBV19,.,TRBJ1-1,.,TGTGCCAGTAGTATTGGCAGGGCTAACACTGAAGCTTTCTTT,CASSIGRANTEAFF